The rows below give T cell receptor beta chains drawn from one sample of a study of OX40 agonist ivuxolimab in advanced cancers. Generated by immunoSEQ multiplex PCR, the TCRdb table keeps only in-frame clones and is missing some. The top ten hold around 3.4% of the sample, which has 40,000 to 45,000 clones, more than 70% seen once. Here the sequenced sample was CD4+ or CD8+ T cells sorted from blood, taken in a trial of the OX40 agonist ivuxolimab. These receptors came from an adult with an advanced solid tumor such as melanoma, head and neck, liver or kidney cancer. CDR3s leave out the opening cysteine and the closing phenylalanine or tryptophan. D genes are given only for firm matches.

j_call | v_call | d_call | cdr3_aa
TRBJ2-5 | TRBV29-1 | NA | SVERAGKTQY
TRBJ2-5 | TRBV12-1 | NA | ASSPRNGQGAKETQY
TRBJ2-5 | TRBV18 | TRBD1 | ASSTRQGPMETQY
TRBJ2-6 | TRBV6-6 | NA | ASSSGVGANVLT
TRBJ2-7 | TRBV7-3 | TRBD1 | ASSLGQGKTYEQY
TRBJ1-5 | TRBV27 | NA | ASSPTDGADSNQPQH
TRBJ1-2 | TRBV6-5 | TRBD1 | ASSSPTGENYGYT
TRBJ2-3 | TRBV6-5 | NA | ASSYPVPIGDTQY
TRBJ1-1 | TRBV28 | NA | ASSFWGEAF
TRBJ2-1 | TRBV5-6 | TRBD1 | ASSLGTGGYYNEQF
TRBJ2-3 | TRBV30 | NA | AWSEGVEGGRTDTQY
TRBJ1-5 | TRBV7-2 | NA | ASSLEERGPNQPQH
TRBJ2-2 | TRBV11-3 | NA | ASSLARRNTGELF
TRBJ2-1 | TRBV29-1 | NA | SALRDAPNEQF
TRBJ1-1 | TRBV5-4 | NA | ASSLAQAGTEAF
TRBJ2-5 | TRBV30 | NA | AWTPGRQQETQY
TRBJ2-2 | TRBV7-9 | NA | ASSTLHNTGELF
TRBJ2-1 | TRBV29-1 | NA | SVQVGAHNEQF
TRBJ1-1 | TRBV19 | NA | ASSIGPRTGNTEAF
TRBJ1-4 | TRBV2 | NA | ASRRSVEEKLF